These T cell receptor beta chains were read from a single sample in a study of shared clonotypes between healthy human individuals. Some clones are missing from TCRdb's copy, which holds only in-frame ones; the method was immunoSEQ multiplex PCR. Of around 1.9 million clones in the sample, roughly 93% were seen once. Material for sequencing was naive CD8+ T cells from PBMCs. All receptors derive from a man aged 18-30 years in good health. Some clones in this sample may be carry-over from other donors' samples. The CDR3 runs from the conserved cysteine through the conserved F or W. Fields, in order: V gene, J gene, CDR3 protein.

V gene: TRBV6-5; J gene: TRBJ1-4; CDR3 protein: CASSYSAVNEKLFF
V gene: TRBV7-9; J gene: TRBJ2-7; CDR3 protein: CASSDARGPYEQYF
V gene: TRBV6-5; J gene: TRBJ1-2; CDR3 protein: CASSQFGPPLGYTF
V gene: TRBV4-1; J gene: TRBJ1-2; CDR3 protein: CASSLPNKGDYGYTF
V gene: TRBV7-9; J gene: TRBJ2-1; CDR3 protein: CASSSTSGGRIEQFF
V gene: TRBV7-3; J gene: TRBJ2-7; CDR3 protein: CASSSRGGPSYEQYF
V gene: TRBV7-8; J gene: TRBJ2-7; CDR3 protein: CASSLATSGWGEQYF
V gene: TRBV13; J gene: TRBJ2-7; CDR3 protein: CASSSLSGSYEQYF
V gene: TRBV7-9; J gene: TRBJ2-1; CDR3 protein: CAIGGPSDNEQFF
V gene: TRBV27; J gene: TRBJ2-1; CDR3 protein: CASTPQGGPRNEQFF
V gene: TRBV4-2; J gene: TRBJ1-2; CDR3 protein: CASRRDATTGKEGYTF
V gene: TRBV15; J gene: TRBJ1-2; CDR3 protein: CATSRVEGPNYGYTF
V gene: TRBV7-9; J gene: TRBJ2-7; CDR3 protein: CASSDQRGIGYWEQYF
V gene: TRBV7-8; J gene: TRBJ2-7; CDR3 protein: CASSPPHYEQYF
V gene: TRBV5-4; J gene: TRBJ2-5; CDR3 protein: CASSLEASGSPLSTQYF
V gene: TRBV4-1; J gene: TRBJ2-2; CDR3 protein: CASSQEWRANTGELFF
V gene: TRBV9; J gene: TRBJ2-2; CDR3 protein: CASSVGSLGPPPGELFF
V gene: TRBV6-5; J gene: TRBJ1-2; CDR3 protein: CASSPGGGYTF
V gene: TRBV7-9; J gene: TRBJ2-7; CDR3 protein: CASSSTDPTVAGEYEQYF
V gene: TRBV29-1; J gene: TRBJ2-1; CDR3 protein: CSGVAGYGEQFF
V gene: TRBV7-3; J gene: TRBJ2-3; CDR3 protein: CASSLTIGSGTDTQYF
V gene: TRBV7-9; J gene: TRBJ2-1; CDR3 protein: CASSRSVGREREQFF
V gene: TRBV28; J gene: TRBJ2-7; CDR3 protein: CASSYDRGISYEQYF
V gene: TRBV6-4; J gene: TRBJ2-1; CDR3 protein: CASSGLPSYNEQFF
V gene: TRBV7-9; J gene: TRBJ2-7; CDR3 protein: CASSGTSDSGRYF
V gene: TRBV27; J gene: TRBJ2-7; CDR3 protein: CASSSLDLLTGSSYEQYF
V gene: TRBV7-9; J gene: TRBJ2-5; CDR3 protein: CASSLILAGDETQYF
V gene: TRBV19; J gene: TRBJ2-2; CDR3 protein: CASERPWGKDTGELFF
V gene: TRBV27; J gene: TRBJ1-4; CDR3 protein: CASSFLGQGAANEKLFF
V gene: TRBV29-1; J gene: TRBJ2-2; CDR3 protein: CSVEKSNTGELFF
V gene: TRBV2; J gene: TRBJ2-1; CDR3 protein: CASSGRGSPEQFF
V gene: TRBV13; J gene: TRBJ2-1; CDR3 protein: CASSVRGGRAGGEQFF
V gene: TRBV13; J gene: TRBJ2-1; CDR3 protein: CASSLGGLAERSHEQFF
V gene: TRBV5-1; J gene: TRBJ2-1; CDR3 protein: CASSQRTSGLLMSSYNEQFF
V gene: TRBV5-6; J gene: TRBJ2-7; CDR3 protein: CASTLASWIAGARYEQYF
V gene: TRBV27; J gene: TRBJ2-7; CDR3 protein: CASSFSRSSYEQYF
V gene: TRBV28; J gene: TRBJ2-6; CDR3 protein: CASSPDVDSSGANVLTF
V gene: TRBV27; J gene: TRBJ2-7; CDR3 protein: CASSPKQRNYEQYF
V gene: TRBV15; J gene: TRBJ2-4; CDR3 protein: CATSAYRVGDQYF
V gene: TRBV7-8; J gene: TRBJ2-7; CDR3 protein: CASSPKGFYYEQYF
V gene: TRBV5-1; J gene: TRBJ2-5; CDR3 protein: CASSLSGAGAGSETQYF
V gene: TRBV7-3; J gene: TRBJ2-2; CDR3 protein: CASSPPGQNTGELFF
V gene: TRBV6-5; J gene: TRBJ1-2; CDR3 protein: CASSYEVGQGYYGYTF
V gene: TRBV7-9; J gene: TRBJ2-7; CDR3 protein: CASSARTDTYEQYF
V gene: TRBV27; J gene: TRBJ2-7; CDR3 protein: CASSLGRGLTYEQYF
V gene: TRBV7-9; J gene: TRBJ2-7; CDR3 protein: CASSLKGDSPYEQYF
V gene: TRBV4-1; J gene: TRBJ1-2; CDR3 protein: CASSQGQGVYGYTF
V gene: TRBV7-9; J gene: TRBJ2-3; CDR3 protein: CASSSFTDTQYF
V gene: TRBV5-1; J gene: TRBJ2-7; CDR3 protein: CASSQDRWAPYEQYF
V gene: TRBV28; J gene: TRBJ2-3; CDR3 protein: CASSLRQGADTQYF
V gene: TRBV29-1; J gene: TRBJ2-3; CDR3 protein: CSVEGLADTDTQYF
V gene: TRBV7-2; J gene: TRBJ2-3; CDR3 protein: CASSLKSGWPLTDTQYF
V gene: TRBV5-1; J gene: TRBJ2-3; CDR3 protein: CASSSTRSTQYF
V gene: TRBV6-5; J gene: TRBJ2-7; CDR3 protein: CASSSHGLYEQYF
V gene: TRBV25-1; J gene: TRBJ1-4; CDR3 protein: CASSEHQGLNEKLFF
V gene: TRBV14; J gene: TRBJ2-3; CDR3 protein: CASSESRTDTQYF